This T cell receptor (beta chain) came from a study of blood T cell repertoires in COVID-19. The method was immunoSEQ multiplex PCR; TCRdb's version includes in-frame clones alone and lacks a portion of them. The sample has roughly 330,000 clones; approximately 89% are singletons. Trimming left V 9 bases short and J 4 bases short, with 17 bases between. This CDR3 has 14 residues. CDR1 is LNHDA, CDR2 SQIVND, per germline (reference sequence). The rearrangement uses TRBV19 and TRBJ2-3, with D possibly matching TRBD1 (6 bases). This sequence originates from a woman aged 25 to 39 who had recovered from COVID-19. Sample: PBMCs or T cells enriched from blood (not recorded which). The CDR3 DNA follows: TGTGCCAGCCCCAGGGGAGATTGGCCAGATACGCAGTATTTT. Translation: CASPRGDWPDTQYF. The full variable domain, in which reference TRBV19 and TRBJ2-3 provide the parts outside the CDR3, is DGGITQSPKYLFRKEGQNVTLSCEQNLNHDAMYWYRQDPGQGLRLIYYSQIVNDFQKGDIAEGYSVSREKKESFPLTVTSAQKNPTAFYLCASPRGDWPDTQYFGPGTRLTVL.